The 25 T cell receptor beta chains below come from one sample, sequenced in a study of CD8+ T cells in alopecia areata. Extraction of RNA preceded its reverse transcription into cDNA, which served as the sequencing template. Measured with immunoSEQ multiplex PCR; TCRdb has only the in-frame clones, and not every one. The sample shows roughly 110,000 clones, none of them appearing just once. The sample taken for sequencing was lesional skin. These receptors all come from a C3H/HeJ mouse with alopecia areata. The MHC haplotype of the strain is H2-k.

In this sample, this clone turned up a few times. The genes are named according to mouse. The CDR3 bases that were read are TGTGCCAGCAGTGATGTGGGGGGGCTTCAAAAC. Amino acids: CASSDVGGLQN. The whole CDR3 sequence reads CASSDVGGLQNTLYF. This rearrangement joins TRBV13-3 to TRBJ2-4, with 9 nucleotides matching TRBD2. The read terminates 4 residues ahead of where the CDR3 ends, so the germline J gene completes it. This CDR3 has 15 residues. The germline V gene has CDR1 NNHDY and CDR2 SYVADS. Trimming at V came to 0 bases and at J to 2 bases, leaving 1 base not matched to a gene. Full variable domain (remainder filled in from reference TRBV13-3 and TRBJ2-4): EAAVTQSPRSKVAVTGGKVTLSCHQTNNHDYMYWYRQDTGHGLRLIHYSYVADSTEKGDIPDGYKASRPSQENFSLILELASLSQTAVYFCASSDVGGLQNTLYFGAGTRLSVL.

As concerns this clone: Gene and germline names: mouse. The missing CDR3 end, 4 residues past where the read stops, is filled in from the germline J gene. The rearrangement links TRBV13-3 to TRBJ2-1; TRBD2 matches 10 bases. Per germline, CDR1 NNHDY and CDR2 SYVADS. This CDR3 region has 14 residues. This CDR3 is CASSARDWGAEQFF. CDR3 DNA, as far as it was read: TGTGCCAGCAGTGCCCGGGACTGGGGAGCT.

This clone was detected many times. At residue 12, TCRdb's protein is not the same as the translated DNA, so the protein here was read from the DNA. The gene symbols are mouse symbols. The CDR3 extends 3 residues past the end of the read, so its final part is completed from the germline J gene. Other DNA sequences in the sample encode the same CDR3. V gene TRBV1 combines with J gene TRBJ1-6; TRBD1 aligns across 8 bases. TRBJ1-6 is an ORF for which the function is uncertain. Germline values: CDR1 NSQYPW, CDR2 LRSPGD (reference sequence). The V gene end was trimmed by 3 bases and the J gene end by 7 bases; junction bases not matched to a gene: 5. The CDR3 covers 15 residues. Here the CDR3 reads CTCSARQGRNSPLYF. CDR3 DNA, as far as it was read: TGCACCTGCAGTGCCCGACAGGGGCGGAATTCGCCC.

The sample holds a few counts of this clone. Each gene name is a mouse one. CDR3 residues: CTCSAPPAGLGGRGAETLYF. The CDR3 DNA, read in part, is TGCACCTGCAGTGCACCACCTGCGGGACTGGGGGGGCGGGGTGCAGAA. The J gene is TRBJ2-3, the V gene TRBV1, with 14 positions matching TRBD2. The CDR3 end is not reached by the read, which stops 4 residues before it; the germline J gene fills it in. Germline V lookup: CDR1 NSQYPW, CDR2 LRSPGD (reference sequence). Unmatched junction bases numbered 11, after V lost 2 bases and J lost 1 base. CDR3 length: 20 amino acids.

This clone was observed many times. Germline and genes here are mouse. The DNA ends 4 residues before the CDR3 does, and the rest of the CDR3 is filled in from the germline J gene. V usage is TRBV31 and J usage is TRBJ2-3, with 9 bases aligning to TRBD2. This CDR3 is 16 amino acids long. The ends lost 0 bases at V and 0 bases at J; junction bases unmatched: 4. The germline CDR1 and CDR2 sequences are GKSSPN and SITVG. CDR3 region: CAWSLGLGTSAETLYF. The sequenced part of the CDR3 DNA is TGTGCCTGGAGTCTAGGACTGGGGACTAGTGCAGAA. Drawing the rest from reference TRBV31 and TRBJ2-3, the complete variable domain is AQTIHQWPVAEIKAVGSPLSLGCTIKGKSSPNLYWYWQATGGTLQQLFYSITVGQVESVVQLNLSASRPKDDQFILSTEKLLLSHSGFYLCAWSLGLGTSAETLYFGSGTRLTVL.

As regards this clone: TCRdb's protein and the DNA translation differ at residue 12; the protein here comes from the DNA. Gene and germline names: mouse. Coverage ceases 3 residues before the CDR3 finishes, and the germline J gene fills in the end. The chain joins TRBV13-2 to TRBJ1-6; the D gene is possibly TRBD1 (5 bases). TRBJ1-6 is labeled an ORF, and its function is uncertain. The V end lost 0 bases, the J end lost 8 bases, and 12 bases lay between the germline ends. The CDR3 has 15 amino acids. Germline CDR1 and CDR2: NNHNN and SYGAGS (reference sequence). This CDR3 reads CASGDAGREYSPLYF. The part of the CDR3 DNA that was read is TGTGCCAGCGGTGATGCAGGCAGGGAGTATTCGCCC.

Note on this clone: Gene names follow the mouse nomenclature. The read finishes 4 residues shy of the CDR3 end, and the germline J gene is used to complete it. This chain uses TRBV14 with TRBJ2-5; 7 nucleotides agree with TRBD1. With V trimmed by 2 bases and J by 2 bases, 2 bases remained unmatched. The CDR3 totals 14 residues. Germline CDR1 and CDR2: SGHDT and FRDEAV. The chain's CDR3 is CASSLGDSQDTQYF. Incomplete CDR3 DNA: TGTGCCAGCAGTTTGGGGGACAGCCAAGAC.

Concerning this clone itself: The genes and germline here are from mouse. The CDR3 is cut off 4 residues early in the read; its end comes from the germline J gene. The J gene is TRBJ2-1, the V gene TRBV13-3, with D unclear. V lost 2 bases, J lost 2 bases, and 8 bases lay in between. This CDR3 comprises 14 residues. Germline lookup yields CDR1 NNHDY and CDR2 SYVADS. CDR3 DNA (partial): TGTGCCAGCAGTGAATTTCCAGACTATGCT. As protein: CASSEFPDYA. The full CDR3 reads CASSEFPDYAEQFF.

This clone was counted ten times or more. The genes are named according to mouse. The CDR3 end lies 4 residues beyond the end of the read and is filled in from the germline J gene. The V and J genes are TRBV13-3 and TRBJ2-1; D is possibly TRBD1 (6 bases). Germline CDR1 and CDR2: NNHDY and SYVADS. Trimming removed 4 bases at V and 3 bases at J, with 11 bases between. CDR3 length equals 14 residues. The CDR3 protein is CASSYRDGYAEQFF. CDR3 DNA (partial): TGTGCCAGCAGTTACAGGGACGGCTATGCT.

This clone was seen ten or more times. All gene names here are mouse names. The CDR3 end is not reached by the read, which stops 4 residues before it; the germline J gene fills it in. The J gene is TRBJ2-2, the V gene TRBV5; D uncertain. The CDR3 sequence is 14 residues long. The germline CDR1 and CDR2 sequences are LGHNA and YNLKQL (reference sequence). V lost 4 bases, J lost 1 base, and 7 bases lay in between. CDR3 sequence: CASSPPKNTGQLYF. CDR3 DNA (partial): TGTGCCAGCAGCCCCCCAAAAAACACCGGG.

A remark on this clone: Gene names and germline match the mouse. The read finishes 4 residues shy of the CDR3 end, and the germline J gene is used to complete it. The chain carries TRBV13-3 and TRBJ1-1, with a possible D match to TRBD1 (5 bases). The CDR3 is 13 residues long. From germline, CDR1 is NNHDY and CDR2 SYVADS. The sequenced CDR3 bases are TGTGCCAGCAGTGATAAAGGGGAGGCA. As protein: CASSDKGEA. The CDR3, in full, reads CASSDKGEAEVFF.

This clone has just a few counts. Gene names are mouse gene names. The read comes to an end 4 residues before the CDR3 does, leaving the germline J gene to fill in the end. V usage is TRBV19 and J usage is TRBJ1-4, with 12 bases matching TRBD1. The CDR3 length is 16 residues. Losses at the gene ends were 4 bases for V and 4 bases for J; bases not matched to a gene: 5. Germline V gene lookup returns CDR1 FNHDT and CDR2 SITEND (reference sequence). CDR3 DNA, as far as it was read: TGTGCCAGCAGTCTCGGGACAGGGGGCGGCAACGAA. Translating gives CASSLGTGGGNE. The full-length CDR3 reads as CASSLGTGGGNERLFF.

In its sample, this clone was seen a few times. Gene names are the mouse ones. The observed sequence ends 4 residues before the CDR3 terminus, with the missing tail filled in from the germline J gene. The V gene is TRBV13-3, the J gene TRBJ1-2; 7 bases line up with TRBD1. The CDR3 is made up of 14 amino acids. The germline gives CDR1 NNHDY, CDR2 SYVADS. Trimming at V came to 5 bases and at J to 0 bases, leaving 4 bases not matched to a gene. The CDR3 loop reads CASSLGQANSDYTF. The covered CDR3 bases are TGTGCCAGCAGCCTAGGACAGGCAAACTCC.

This clone has more than one count but fewer than ten. The listed genes are named as in mouse. Read coverage stops 4 residues before the CDR3 terminus; the germline J gene supplies the remainder. The chain uses TRBV19 and TRBJ2-4; 9 positions match TRBD2. The CDR3 totals 15 residues. Trimming took 4 bases from V and 0 from J; bases not matched to a gene: 3. The germline CDR1 and CDR2 sequences are FNHDT and SITEND (reference sequence). The CDR3 DNA, read in part, is TGTGCCAGCAGTTTGGACTGGGGCAGTCAAAAC. Translation gives CASSLDWGSQN. The complete CDR3 reads CASSLDWGSQNTLYF.

Regarding this clone: At residue 11, the TCRdb protein and translated DNA are inconsistent; the protein given comes from the DNA. Gene names refer to mouse genes. The read stops 3 residues short of the end of the CDR3; the missing end is completed from the germline J gene. The chain has TRBV13-3 and TRBJ1-3; 10 bases align to TRBD1. Trimming removed 9 bases from V and 2 bases from J; junction bases left unmatched: 5. Germline V gene lookup returns CDR1 NNHDY and CDR2 SYVADS. The CDR3 has 14 amino acids. The DNA read from the CDR3 is TGTGCCACCAGACAGGGGGCGCCTGGAAATACG. This codes for CATRQGAPGNT. The full CDR3 protein reads CATRQGAPGNTLYF. Variable domain in full (rest from reference TRBV13-3 and TRBJ1-3): EAAVTQSPRSKVAVTGGKVTLSCHQTNNHDYMYWYRQDTGHGLRLIHYSYVADSTEKGDIPDGYKASRPSQENFSLILELASLSQTAVYFCATRQGAPGNTLYFGEGSRLIVV.

As regards this clone: The genes are named according to mouse. Read data end 4 residues before the CDR3 end; the end is taken from the germline J gene. The chain carries TRBV19 and TRBJ2-1; TRBD2 agrees at 9 bases. CDR1 and CDR2 (germline): FNHDT, SITEND (reference sequence). V shed 1 base and J 6 bases; nucleotides not matched to a gene: 5. The CDR3 is made up of 15 amino acids. The CDR3 region is CASSILGGAIAEQFF. CDR3 bases read: TGTGCCAGCAGTATACTGGGGGGGGCTATTGCT.

This clone was seen at least ten times. DNA and listed protein disagree at residue 14, so the protein shown here was translated from the DNA. Gene names denote mouse genes. The CDR3 end is not reached by the read, which stops 3 residues before it; the germline J gene fills it in. V and J are TRBV13-3 and TRBJ1-3; the match to TRBD1 covers 10 bases. V was clipped by 0 bases and J by 0 bases; unmatched bases: 3. The CDR3 has 17 amino acids. Germline-derived CDR1 and CDR2 are NNHDY and SYVADS. The chain's CDR3 is CASSDDGQGGSGNTLYF. CDR3 DNA, as far as it was read: TGTGCCAGCAGTGATGACGGACAGGGGGGTTCTGGAAATACG.

As concerns this clone: These gene names are mouse names. Read coverage stops 4 residues before the CDR3 terminus; the germline J gene supplies the remainder. This chain joins TRBV19 and TRBJ2-5, with 7 nucleotides matching TRBD1. Germline CDR1 and CDR2: FNHDT and SITEND (reference sequence). The CDR3 is made up of 13 amino acids. V lost 5 bases and J lost 3; bases outside the gene matches: 3. This CDR3 is CASRTTGQDTQYF. The CDR3 bases that were read are TGTGCCAGCAGGACGACAGGGCAAGAC.

To note about this clone: These gene names are mouse names. The CDR3 extends 4 residues past the end of the read, so its final part is completed from the germline J gene. This sequence joins TRBV13-3 and TRBJ2-7; D perhaps matches TRBD1 (6 bases). The germline gives CDR1 NNHDY, CDR2 SYVADS. The V and J ends lost 2 bases and 0 bases respectively, with 12 bases between them. CDR3 length: 15 residues. The covered CDR3 bases are TGTGCCAGCAGTGAGACAGGTACAAGCTCCTAT. This encodes CASSETGTSSY. The CDR3 as a whole reads CASSETGTSSYEQYF.

With regard to this clone: Mouse germline and gene names are used. The observed sequence ends 4 residues before the CDR3 terminus, with the missing tail filled in from the germline J gene. The chain links TRBV29 to TRBJ2-7, with D perhaps TRBD1 (5 bases). The CDR3 spans 12 residues. The germline gives CDR1 MSHET, CDR2 SYDVDS. The DNA read from the CDR3 is TGTGCTAGCAGTCCCCGACAGTAT. Translation: CASSPRQY. The whole CDR3 sequence is CASSPRQYEQYF. The full variable domain, rest sourced from reference TRBV29 and TRBJ2-7, is DMKVTQMPRYLIKRMGENVLLECGQDMSHETMYWYRQDPGLGLQLIYISYDVDSNSEGDIPKGYRVSRKKREHFSLILDSAKTNQTSVYFCASSPRQYEQYFGPGTRLTVL.

At least ten counts were recorded for this clone. Gene names follow the mouse nomenclature. The observed sequence ends 4 residues before the CDR3 terminus, with the missing tail filled in from the germline J gene. The chain is built from TRBV13-3 and TRBJ2-1, with D possibly matching TRBD1 (6 bases). Per the germline V gene, CDR1 is NNHDY and CDR2 is SYVADS. The CDR3 has 14 amino acids. The DNA read from the CDR3 is TGTGCCAGCAGTGAAAGGACAGAGGGGGCT. It codes for CASSERTEGA. The CDR3 reads in full as CASSERTEGAEQFF.

On this clone itself: The genes and germline here are from mouse. The read comes to an end 4 residues before the CDR3 does, leaving the germline J gene to fill in the end. The chain has TRBV13-3 and TRBJ1-4; a weak D match, TRBD1 (6 bases). The CDR3 runs to 17 residues. Trimming removed 1 base from V and 0 bases from J, with 13 bases in between. The V gene's germline CDR1 is NNHDY and CDR2 SYVADS. The chain's CDR3 is CASSDQGRGVSNERLFF. CDR3 DNA, as far as it was read: TGTGCCAGCAGTGATCAGGGGCGCGGGGTTTCCAACGAA.

This clone was observed many times. Germline and genes here are mouse. The chain's CDR3 is CASSEGQGRDEQYF. CDR3 DNA, as far as it was read: TGTGCCAGCAGTGAGGGACAGGGGAGGGAT. V usage is TRBV13-3 and J usage is TRBJ2-7, with 10 bases that match TRBD1. The read comes to an end 4 residues before the CDR3 does, leaving the germline J gene to fill in the end. This CDR3 has 14 residues. From germline, CDR1 is NNHDY and CDR2 SYVADS.

A few counts support this clone. Gene names are the mouse ones. Read sequence stops 4 residues before the CDR3 end, and the germline J gene provides the missing end. V gene TRBV13-3 combines with J gene TRBJ1-4; TRBD1 agrees at 8 bases. From germline, CDR1 is NNHDY and CDR2 SYVADS. The CDR3 contains 14 residues. The CDR3 region is CASSATGGGERLFF. Incomplete CDR3 DNA: TGTGCCAGCAGTGCAACAGGGGGGGGCGAA.

A note on this clone: The gene symbols are mouse symbols. Coverage ceases 4 residues before the CDR3 finishes, and the germline J gene fills in the end. V gene TRBV13-3 combines with J gene TRBJ2-2; 12 nucleotides agree with TRBD2. V shed 0 bases, J shed 4 bases, and the junction held 4 bases outside the gene matches. The germline gives CDR1 NNHDY, CDR2 SYVADS. The CDR3 length is 17 residues. The CDR3 reads CASSDVGDWGATGQLYF. CDR3 bases read: TGTGCCAGCAGTGATGTAGGGGACTGGGGGGCCACCGGG.